Listed below are T cell receptor beta chains from one sample, sequenced in a study of T cells in Graves' hyperthyroidism and ophthalmopathy. TCRdb analysed the multiplex PCR reads with MiXCR anew, one entry per CDR3 protein. The table lists about 690,000 distinct CDR3 sequences, roughly a sixth of them singletons. Material: blood. Every receptor here comes from a man aged 45 to 65 with Graves' hyperthyroidism. The CDR3 runs from the conserved cysteine through the conserved F or W. Fields, in order: V gene, CDR3 protein.

TRBV9 CASSEGDWANYGYTF
TRBV12-3/TRBV12-4 CASSYVGGDPEAFF
TRBV19 CASSGRERSYEQYF
TRBV7-2 CASTSGRASNEQFF
TRBV12-3/TRBV12-4 CASGPNYGYTF
TRBV5-8 CASSQNSGGYTF
TRBV30 CAWRAGGDLGGYTF
TRBV2 CASKPRTSTDTQYF
TRBV29-1 CSVDHPGTDYGYTF
TRBV7-9 CASSFGQGLSNQRRTDTQYF
TRBV20-1 CSADRDGSWETQYF
TRBV7-9 CASSFSGTINNEQFF
TRBV9 CASSVDGTSISYEQYF
TRBV11-2 CASNLVWRGRGLLYEQYF
TRBV24-1 CAVAPGSGSGNTIYF
TRBV28 CASSSDRDDDDGDTF
TRBV11-2 CASSPGDRVVSTEAFF
TRBV9 CASSTYLGTDTQYF
TRBV6-2/TRBV6-3 CASSVDLYTDTQYF
TRBV18 CASSPPEGGKNIQYF
TRBV20-1 CSASRGTREQYF
TRBV20-1 CSARAKGRVPSYEQYF